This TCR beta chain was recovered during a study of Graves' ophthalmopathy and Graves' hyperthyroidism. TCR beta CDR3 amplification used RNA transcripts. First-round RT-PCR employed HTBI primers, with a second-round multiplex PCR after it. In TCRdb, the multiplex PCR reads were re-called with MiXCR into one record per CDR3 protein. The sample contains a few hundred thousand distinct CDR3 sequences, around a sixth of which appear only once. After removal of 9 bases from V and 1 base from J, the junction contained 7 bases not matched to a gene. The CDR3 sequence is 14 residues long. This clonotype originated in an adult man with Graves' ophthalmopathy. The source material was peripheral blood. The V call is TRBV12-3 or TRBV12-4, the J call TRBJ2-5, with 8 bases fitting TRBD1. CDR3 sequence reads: CASRGTGPQETQYF. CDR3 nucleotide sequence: TGTGCCAGTAGAGGGACAGGACCCCAAGAGACCCAGTACTTC.